The rows below give T cell receptor beta chains drawn from one sample of a study of breast tumors, draining lymph nodes, adjacent tissues. TCRdb fed the multiplex PCR reads into MiXCR, producing one record per CDR3 protein. The sample carries nearly 110,000 distinct CDR3 sequences, less than 40% recorded once. The sequencing input was axillary lymph node tissue. The receptor set was obtained from a female donor with breast cancer. Some clones in this sample may be carry-over from other donors' samples. Both conserved end residues are part of each CDR3. D genes are given only for firm matches. The listing skips clone size in some rows; elsewhere it reads once, few, many or a size class.

D | J | size | V | length | CDR3 | DNA
. | TRBJ1-5 | many | TRBV20-1 | 14 | CSASLEGKNQPQHF | TGCAGTGCTAGCTTGGAAGGGAAAAACCAGCCCCAGCATTTT
TRBD1 | TRBJ2-7 | . | TRBV29-1 | 14 | CSVEGTGGYYEQYF | TGCAGCGTTGAAGGGACAGGGGGCTACTACGAGCAGTACTTC
TRBD2 | TRBJ2-1 | . | TRBV27 | 16 | CASSPRLAGGNNEQFF | TGTGCCAGCAGTCCAAGACTAGCGGGAGGGAACAATGAGCAGTTCTTC
TRBD1 | TRBJ1-1 | few | TRBV12-5 | 14 | CASGLDWGQAEAFF | TGTGCTAGTGGTTTGGACTGGGGACAGGCTGAAGCTTTCTTT
. | TRBJ1-1 | many | TRBV4-2 | 12 | CASSQDAGEAFF | TGTGCCAGCAGCCAAGATGCGGGTGAAGCTTTCTTT
TRBD1 | TRBJ2-7 | many | TRBV6-6 | 13 | CASRGTGSYEQYF | TGTGCCAGCAGGGGGACAGGGTCCTACGAGCAGTACTTC
TRBD2 | TRBJ2-7 | many | TRBV28 | 20 | CASSLFDRTAGGGRAYEQYF | TGTGCCAGCAGTTTATTCGATCGGACGGCCGGGGGAGGGAGGGCCTACGAGCAGTACTTC
. | TRBJ1-1 | many | TRBV2 | 11 | CASSPDTEAFF | TGTGCCAGCAGTCCGGACACTGAAGCTTTCTTT
. | TRBJ1-2 | many | TRBV3-1 | 14 | CASSQNSERYGYTF | TGTGCCAGCAGCCAGAACAGCGAACGGTATGGCTACACCTTC
. | TRBJ2-2 | many | TRBV9 | 15 | CASSPGTYNTGELFF | TGTGCCAGCAGCCCCGGGACTTATAACACCGGGGAGCTGTTTTTT
. | TRBJ1-5 | many | TRBV10-3 | 14 | CAISAGDSNQPQHF | TGTGCCATCAGTGCAGGGGATAGCAATCAGCCCCAGCATTTT
TRBD2 | TRBJ2-1 | many | TRBV28 | 15 | CASLSGTSGTREQFF | TGTGCCAGCCTTTCCGGGACTAGCGGGACTAGGGAGCAGTTCTTC
. | TRBJ2-2 | . | TRBV15 | 17 | CATSRVGGSGDTGELFF | TGTGCCACCAGCAGAGTCGGGGGCAGCGGGGACACCGGGGAGCTGTTTTTT
TRBD2 | TRBJ2-3 | many | TRBV2 | 16 | CASSRRLAGGADTQYF | TGTGCCAGCAGTAGGCGGCTAGCGGGAGGGGCAGATACGCAGTATTTT
TRBD1 | TRBJ1-6 | . | TRBV29-1 | 17 | CSVSSALGQGGYSPLHF | TGCAGCGTTTCCTCCGCTTTGGGACAGGGGGGGTATTCACCCCTCCACTTT
. | TRBJ2-7 | . | TRBV15 | 12 | CATSSEGYEQYF | TGTGCCACCAGCAGTGAAGGCTACGAGCAGTACTTC
TRBD2 | TRBJ2-3 | many | TRBV9 | 16 | CASSALAGGSTDTQYF | TGTGCCAGCAGCGCACTAGCGGGGGGCTCCACAGATACGCAGTATTTT
. | TRBJ1-3 | many | TRBV7-6 | 13 | CASSLGQRNTIYF | TGTGCCAGCAGCTTAGGACAGCGCAACACCATATATTTT
. | TRBJ2-4 | . | TRBV6-4 | 17 | CASSDSRQSIAKNIQYF | TGTGCCAGCAGTGACTCTAGACAGTCCATAGCCAAAAACATTCAGTACTTC
. | TRBJ1-2 | . | TRBV7-2 | 15 | CASSLITGPNYGYPF | TGTGCCAGCAGCTTAATTACGGGACCTAACTATGGCTACCCCTTC
. | TRBJ1-4 | . | TRBV28 | 18 | CAINRPERILLGGEKLFF | TGTGCCATCAATCGCCCTGAACGGATCCTTTTAGGGGGTGAAAAACTGTTTTTT
. | TRBJ1-5 | . | TRBV19 | 14 | CASSIQAGNQPQHF | TGTGCCAGTAGTATTCAGGCTGGCAATCAGCCCCAGCATTTT